These 31 T cell receptor beta chains came from one sample sequenced in a study of T-cell reconstitution after alpha-beta-depleted transplantation in children. Using unique molecular identifiers, the investigators prepared the TCRbeta library. TCRdb passed the PCR reads through MiXCR, listing each CDR3 protein once. The table shows about a million distinct CDR3 sequences, with about 29% occurring only once. The starting material was PBMCs, mostly from graft donor cells, obtained 360 days after TCRalphabeta/CD19-depleted stem cell transplant. The source is a boy under two years old who had a stem cell transplant for SCID, so the T cells may come from the graft donor.

The chain links TRBV20-1 to TRBJ2-7, with 10 bases identical to TRBD2. The CDR3 is 15 residues long. Germline CDR1 is DFQATT and CDR2 is SNEGSKA (reference sequence). The junction had 6 bases not matched to a gene; V was cut back by 2 bases and J by 2 bases. The CDR3 nucleotides read TGCAGTGCTAGACCCCTAGCGGGGGCCGCCTACGAGCAGTACTTC. Residues: CSARPLAGAAYEQYF.

This clonotype came up a few times. This chain joins TRBV20-1 and TRBJ2-2; D not certain. Germline values: CDR1 DFQATT, CDR2 SNEGSKA (reference sequence). The V gene lost 0 bases and the J gene lost 4 bases, with 9 bases spanning the gap. The CDR3 sequence is 14 residues long. CDR3: CSARDTTVTGELFF. In DNA, the CDR3 is TGCAGTGCTAGAGACACAACGGTCACCGGGGAGCTGTTTTTT.

This chain connects TRBV24-1 to TRBJ2-6, with 7 bases that match TRBD1. The germline CDR1 and CDR2 sequences are KGHDR and SFDVKD. Germline trimming cut 4 bases from V and 2 bases from J; bases unmatched to any gene: 1. The CDR3 runs 15 residues. CDR3 residues: CATSETGAGANVLTF. In nucleotides, the CDR3 is TGTGCCACCAGTGAAACAGGGGCTGGGGCCAACGTCCTGACTTTC.

The chain couples TRBV12-3 or TRBV12-4 to TRBJ1-2, with D unresolved. V lost 5 bases to trimming and J lost 2 bases, with 12 bases between them. CDR3 length: 14 amino acids. The CDR3 DNA follows: TGTGCCAGCAGTCCCGGACCGATCAACTATGGCTACACCTTC. Protein sequence: CASSPGPINYGYTF.

The CDR3 sequence is CSASSNGYTF. The CDR3 nucleotides read TGCAGTGCTAGCAGTAATGGCTACACCTTC. The chain has TRBV20-1 and TRBJ1-2; D is unclear. This CDR3 contains 10 residues. Per the germline V gene, CDR1 is DFQATT and CDR2 is SNEGSKA (reference sequence). V was trimmed by 3 bases and J by 6 bases, leaving 5 bases between them.

This clonotype was picked up many times. This chain links TRBV29-1 with TRBJ1-1; 7 bases are shared with TRBD1. The CDR3 extends over 13 amino acids. Trimming removed 6 bases from V and 5 bases from J; junction bases left unmatched: 9. Germline V gene sequence: CDR1 SQVTM, CDR2 ANQGSEA. In nucleotides, the CDR3 is TGCAGCGTGGCAGAGACAGGGCGGACTGAAGCTTTCTTT. Translation: CSVAETGRTEAFF.

This clonotype has more than one count but fewer than ten. The chain uses TRBV28 and TRBJ1-5; no reliable D call. The CDR3 loop spans 11 amino acids. V lost 6 bases to trimming and J lost 3 bases, with 3 bases between them. Germline assignment: CDR1 MDHEN and CDR2 SYDVKM. CDR3 DNA: TGTGCCAGCAGAACCAATCAGCCCCAGCATTTT. Translating it yields CASRTNQPQHF. The entire variable domain, with the rest obtained from reference TRBV28 and TRBJ1-5, is as follows: DVKVTQSSRYLVKRTGEKVFLECVQDMDHENMFWYRQDPGLGLRLIYFSYDVKMKEKGDIPEGYSVSREKKERFSLILESASTNQTSMYLCASRTNQPQHFGDGTRLSIL.

The V call is TRBV9, the J call TRBJ2-1; weak D call: TRBD2 (5 bases). Between the trimmed V and J ends, which lost 4 bases and 4 bases, there was a span of 18 bases. CDR3 size: 16 residues. Looked up from germline, CDR1 is SGDLS and CDR2 is YYNGEE. The CDR3, as DNA: TGTGCCAGCAGCTTCGGGGTTGCCCCGGGGTACAATGAGCAGTTCTTC. It specifies CASSFGVAPGYNEQFF.

The chain uses TRBV18 and TRBJ2-1; D might be TRBD1 (5 bases). The V end lost 2 bases, the J end lost 8 bases, and 16 bases lay between the germline ends. From germline, CDR1 is KGHSH and CDR2 LQKENI. The CDR3 is made up of 15 amino acids. CDR3 in DNA: TGTGCCAGCTCACCATTGGCAGGGTTACGAGATGAGCAGTTCTTC. The encoded protein is CASSPLAGLRDEQFF.

CDR3 bases: TGTGCCAGTAGTTCCCAACGGACAGGAGGGACTGAAGCTTTCTTT. Amino acids: CASSSQRTGGTEAFF. The V call is TRBV19, the J call TRBJ1-1; 7 nucleotides match TRBD1. The V gene end was trimmed by 5 bases and the J gene end by 5 bases; junction bases not matched to a gene: 11. This CDR3 region has 15 residues. The germline gives CDR1 LNHDA, CDR2 SQIVND (reference sequence).

This clonotype was counted a few times. The chain is built from TRBV12-3 or TRBV12-4 and TRBJ2-3; TRBD2 might be the D (6 bases). This CDR3 spans 15 amino acids. V lost 6 bases and J lost 1, with 14 bases in between. CDR3 loop: CASSPSVLGTDTQYF. The CDR3 DNA sequence: TGTGCCAGCAGCCCTAGCGTATTAGGCACAGATACGCAGTATTTT.

This clonotype was counted between two and nine times. This chain connects TRBV20-1 to TRBJ2-1; 11 positions match TRBD2. CDR1 is DFQATT and CDR2 is SNEGSKA in the germline V gene (reference sequence). This CDR3 region has 16 residues. J lost 8 bases, V lost 0 bases, and 9 bases had no gene match. The CDR3 loop is CSARDVGLAGWDEQFF. CDR3 nucleotides: TGCAGTGCTAGAGATGTCGGACTAGCGGGTTGGGATGAGCAGTTCTTC.

This clonotype was detected many times. This chain connects TRBV27 to TRBJ2-1; 14 bases are shared with TRBD2. The V and J ends lost 7 bases and 9 bases, in that order; junction bases with no gene match: 14. Germline CDR1 reads MNHEY; CDR2 reads SMNVEV (reference sequence). The CDR3 extends over 17 amino acids. CDR3 amino acids: CASTRTSGGIPHSEQFF. CDR3 in DNA: TGTGCCAGCACACGGACTAGCGGGGGGATCCCTCATAGTGAGCAGTTCTTC.

The chain carries TRBV20-1 and TRBJ1-5; TRBD1 aligns across 10 bases. Germline CDR1 and CDR2: DFQATT and SNEGSKA (reference sequence). V lost 5 bases, J lost 9 bases, and 7 bases stayed unmatched. This CDR3 comprises 13 residues. For the CDR3, the DNA is TGCAGTGCTTGGACAGGGGGGGAAGGGCCCCAGCATTTT. Residues: CSAWTGGEGPQHF.

The table lists this clonotype with a few counts. For the CDR3, the DNA is TGTGCCAGCAGTTCTTACGAGGGTCCCGATTGGACCCAGTACTTC. It encodes CASSSYEGPDWTQYF. The V call is TRBV28, the J call TRBJ2-5, with a tentative D call TRBD2 (5 bases). Germline V gene lookup returns CDR1 MDHEN and CDR2 SYDVKM. V lost 4 bases and J 7 bases, leaving 19 bases between the germline ends. The CDR3 is 15 amino acids.

V gene TRBV5-1 combines with J gene TRBJ2-7, with a possible D match to TRBD2 (6 bases). V dropped 2 bases and J dropped 2 bases, with 17 bases sitting between them. CDR1 and CDR2 from the germline V gene are SGHRS and YFSETQ. The CDR3 consists of 16 residues. The CDR3 DNA reads TGCGCCAGCAGCTTTGGGTCGGGGGTCGCAACCTACGAGCAGTACTTC. This translates into CASSFGSGVATYEQYF.

The chain carries TRBV11-2 and TRBJ2-3; the D is unclear. Germline V gene lookup returns CDR1 SGHAT and CDR2 FQNNGV. This CDR3 has 15 residues. V was shortened by 2 bases and J by 6 bases, with 15 bases between the two germline ends. The CDR3 nucleotides are TGTGCCAGCAGCTTAATCTTGACTCCCCCGGATACGCAGTATTTT. Protein product: CASSLILTPPDTQYF.

This clonotype was picked up a small number of times. V is TRBV7-9 and J is TRBJ2-1; D is perhaps TRBD2 (6 bases). Germline values: CDR1 SEHNR, CDR2 FQNEAQ (reference sequence). The CDR3 length is 12 residues. V lost 2 bases to trimming and J lost 13 bases, with 12 bases between them. This chain's CDR3 is CASSLNRESQFF. CDR3 nucleotides: TGTGCCAGCAGCTTAAACCGGGAGAGCCAGTTCTTC.

The V and J genes are TRBV4-2 and TRBJ2-3; 8 nucleotides match TRBD1. Per the germline V gene, CDR1 is LGHNA and CDR2 is YNFKEQ. The CDR3 has 17 amino acids. With 3 bases clipped from V and 1 base from J, the junction kept 9 bases outside the gene matches. This CDR3 is CASSQGIPGQGTDTQYF. In DNA, the CDR3 is TGTGCCAGCAGCCAGGGGATCCCGGGACAGGGCACAGATACGCAGTATTTT.

The chain employs TRBV5-1 and TRBJ2-3; 11 bases are shared with TRBD2. V was pared by 5 bases and J by 0 bases, with 2 bases of the junction left unmatched. Germline CDR1 reads SGHRS; CDR2 reads YFSETQ. This CDR3 spans 15 amino acids. The CDR3 sequence: CASRWTSGSTDTQYF. The DNA of the CDR3 is TGCGCCAGCAGATGGACTAGCGGGAGCACAGATACGCAGTATTTT.

The chain is built from TRBV3-1 and TRBJ2-1, with 8 bases matching TRBD2. The V and J ends lost 4 bases and 2 bases, in that order; junction bases with no gene match: 4. Germline values: CDR1 LGHDT, CDR2 YNNKEL (reference sequence). CDR3 length: 15 residues. CDR3 DNA: TGTGCCAGCAGCCGAGCGGGGGCAACCTACAATGAGCAGTTCTTC. Translating gives CASSRAGATYNEQFF.

The chain is built from TRBV2 and TRBJ2-7, with D possibly TRBD1 on 5 matching bases. The CDR3 has 14 residues. V was clipped by 3 bases and J by 0 bases, with 9 bases between them. Germline V lookup: CDR1 SNHLY, CDR2 FYNNEI. The CDR3 here is CASSDDRFSYEQYF. DNA of the CDR3: TGTGCCAGCAGTGACGACAGATTCTCCTACGAGCAGTACTTC. The full variable domain, with the rest looked up from reference TRBV2 and TRBJ2-7, is EPEVTQTPSHQVTQMGQEVILRCVPISNHLYFYWYRQILGQKVEFLVSFYNNEISEKSEIFDDQFSVERPDGSNFTLKIRSTKLEDSAMYFCASSDDRFSYEQYFGPGTRLTVT.

The rearrangement uses TRBV6-5 and TRBJ2-1, with TRBD2 as a possible D gene (6 bases). The CDR3 sequence is 17 residues long. V lost 0 bases and J lost 2, with 14 bases in between. Germline V gene data show CDR1 as MNHEY and CDR2 as SVGAGI. CDR3 nucleotides: TGTGCCAGCAGTTACTCGTGGGGGGACGGTACCTACAATGAGCAGTTCTTC. Protein sequence: CASSYSWGDGTYNEQFF.

This chain links TRBV5-1 with TRBJ2-1; 8 positions match TRBD2. The V gene's germline CDR1 is SGHRS and CDR2 YFSETQ. V shed 4 bases and J 4 bases; nucleotides not matched to a gene: 13. CDR3 length: 17 residues. CDR3 DNA sequence: TGCGCCAGCAGCACGGATAGCGGGGTGGTACCTTACAATGAGCAGTTCTTC. This codes for CASSTDSGVVPYNEQFF.

The V and J genes are TRBV4-3 and TRBJ2-7; either TRBD1 or TRBD2 may fit D (5 bases each). This CDR3 is 16 amino acids long. Between the trimmed V and J ends, which lost 1 base and 3 bases, there was a span of 16 bases. The germline CDR1 and CDR2 sequences are LGHNA and YSLEER. CDR3 protein: CASSQVSGDGLYEQYF. CDR3 nucleotides: TGCGCCAGCAGCCAAGTGTCCGGGGACGGACTCTACGAGCAGTACTTC.

The chain recombines TRBV5-1 with TRBJ2-7, with D uncertain. Germline CDR1 reads SGHRS; CDR2 reads YFSETQ. V gave up 1 base and J gave up 2 bases, with 13 bases separating them. The CDR3 loop spans 15 amino acids. The CDR3 sequence: CASSLSGLGPYEQYF. The DNA of the CDR3 is TGCGCCAGCAGCTTGTCGGGCCTAGGCCCCTACGAGCAGTACTTC.

This sequence joins TRBV24-1 and TRBJ2-2, with D maybe TRBD2 (6 bases). The CDR3 runs to 14 residues. Germline CDR1 reads KGHDR; CDR2 reads SFDVKD. V gave up 5 bases and J gave up 5 bases, with 11 bases separating them. CDR3 DNA: TGTGCCACCAGTGGCCCAGGAGGGACCGGGGAGCTGTTTTTT. This encodes CATSGPGGTGELFF.

The rearrangement links TRBV20-1 to TRBJ2-7, with TRBD2 matching 9 bases. CDR1 and CDR2 (germline): DFQATT, SNEGSKA (reference sequence). V lost 0 bases to trimming and J lost 0 bases; unmatched junction nucleotides: 3. This CDR3 region has 15 residues. The CDR3 here is CSARDSGGVSYEQYF. The CDR3 DNA follows: TGCAGTGCTAGAGATAGCGGGGGCGTCTCCTACGAGCAGTACTTC.

The J gene is TRBJ1-1, the V gene TRBV20-1; maybe TRBD1 (5 bases). The ends were cut back, 6 bases at V and 8 bases at J, with 16 bases in the middle. Germline V gives CDR1 DFQATT, CDR2 SNEGSKA (reference sequence). CDR3 size: 12 residues. The CDR3 DNA reads as TGCAGTGCCTGGGACCGCTCTTTCGAAGCTTTCTTT. Its translation is CSAWDRSFEAFF.

This clonotype has just a few counts. This sequence joins TRBV5-1 and TRBJ2-5, with a weak D call TRBD2 (5 bases). The germline CDR1 and CDR2 sequences are SGHRS and YFSETQ. V lost 0 bases and J 5 bases, leaving 11 bases between the germline ends. This CDR3 has 14 amino acids. CDR3 sequence (DNA): TGCGCCAGCAGCTTGGACTCGCGGGCTGAGACCCAGTACTTC. Translation gives CASSLDSRAETQYF.

This clonotype was recorded a few times. CDR3: CASSQETSGTGELFF. The CDR3 region has the DNA TGTGCCAGCAGCCAAGAGACTAGCGGTACCGGGGAGCTGTTTTTT. V usage is TRBV4-2 and J usage is TRBJ2-2; 9 nucleotides align to TRBD2. The V gene end was trimmed by 0 bases and the J gene end by 5 bases; junction bases not matched to a gene: 1. Germline CDR1 is LGHNA and CDR2 is YNFKEQ. This CDR3 comprises 15 residues.